These 21 T cell receptor beta chains share one sample of origin, sequenced in a study of T cell responses to AZD1222 COVID-19 vaccine. The repertoire was sequenced with immunoSEQ multiplex PCR; TCRdb's copy has only in-frame clones and lacks some. The profile shows some 130,000 clones, 80% to 90% of them singletons. Sequencing was performed on peripheral blood, taken on day 0 of AZD1222 vaccination. All receptors derive from an adult in good health.

This sequence joins TRBV4-1 and TRBJ1-1, with a possible D match to TRBD1 (5 bases). Germline CDR1 MGHRA, CDR2 YSYEKL. The CDR3 is 19 amino acids. Trimming pared 3 bases from V and 3 bases from J, leaving 26 bases between. The CDR3 bases are TGCGCCAGCAGCCAGGACCGGGGGAGTATACGCGTACGAGACACTGAAGCTTTCTTT. This translates into CASSQDRGSIRVRDTEAFF.

The chain joins TRBV11-2 to TRBJ1-1, with D tentatively TRBD1 (5 bases). Germline CDR1 and CDR2: SGHAT and FQNNGV. The CDR3 loop spans 13 amino acids. Written as DNA, the CDR3 is TGTGCATCTTCCCAGGGAGCGAACACTGAAGCTTTCTTT. Its protein is CASSQGANTEAFF.

The genes are TRBV28 and TRBJ2-7; weak D call: TRBD2 (6 bases). The germline V gene has CDR1 MDHEN and CDR2 SYDVKM. The CDR3 runs to 14 residues. V dropped 5 bases and J dropped 2 bases, with 13 bases sitting between them. CDR3 sequence (DNA): TGTGCCAGCAGTCTCCGGGACTGGACCTACGAGCAGTACTTC. It translates to CASSLRDWTYEQYF.

This chain links TRBV28 with TRBJ1-5; D uncertain. The CDR3 is 12 amino acids. Deletions cut 4 bases from V and 5 bases from J, with 6 bases between. Germline lookup yields CDR1 MDHEN and CDR2 SYDVKM. In DNA, the CDR3 is TGTGCCAGCAGTTCCCAGTATCAGCCCCAGCATTTT. Protein: CASSSQYQPQHF.

The CDR3 loop is CASSGGQGAIDEQFF. In DNA form, the CDR3 reads TGTGCCAGCAGCGGCGGACAGGGGGCTATCGATGAGCAGTTCTTC. The rearrangement uses TRBV6-2 or TRBV6-3 and TRBJ2-1, with 11 bases fitting TRBD1. Losses at the gene ends were 6 bases for V and 8 bases for J; bases not matched to a gene: 9. Germline assignment: CDR1 MNHEY and CDR2 SVGEGT. CDR3 length: 15 amino acids.

The chain couples TRBV5-6 to TRBJ1-5, with TRBD1 as a possible D gene (6 bases). V lost 4 bases and J lost 7, with 18 bases in between. The V gene's germline CDR1 is SGHDT and CDR2 YYEEEE. CDR3 size: 15 residues. This CDR3 reads CASSERGGAGQPQHF. The DNA for the CDR3 is TGTGCCAGCAGCGAAAGGGGGGGCGCAGGGCAGCCCCAGCATTTT.

The chain is built from TRBV9 and TRBJ1-4, with a tentative D call TRBD1 (5 bases). Germline CDR1 is SGDLS and CDR2 is YYNGEE. The CDR3 sequence is 13 residues long. V lost 1 base to trimming and J lost 7 bases, with 8 bases between them. The CDR3 region has the DNA TGTGCCAGCAGCGTACAGGGCGGTGAAAAACTGTTTTTT. This encodes CASSVQGGEKLFF.

V and J are TRBV6-6 and TRBJ1-5; D is unclear. The V end was cut by 5 bases, the J end by 0 bases, with 20 bases between. The germline V gene encodes CDR1 MNHNY and CDR2 SVGAGI (reference sequence). CDR3 length equals 18 residues. The CDR3 sequence is CASSPPGPLFNSNQPQHF. The CDR3 nucleotides read TGTGCCAGCAGTCCTCCGGGCCCCCTGTTTAATAGCAATCAGCCCCAGCATTTT.

V and J are TRBV30 and TRBJ2-7, with unresolved D. Trimming cost V 0 bases and J 4 bases, with 7 bases left between them. Germline V CDR1 and CDR2: GTSNPN, SVGIG (reference sequence). The CDR3 covers 12 residues. In nucleotides, the CDR3 is TGTGCCTGGAGTGTAAGACTTTACGAGCAGTACTTC. This sequence encodes CAWSVRLYEQYF.

The chain recombines TRBV6-5 with TRBJ1-2; perhaps TRBD1 as D (5 bases). There are 14 residues in the CDR3. V was cut by 4 bases and J by 3 bases, with 12 bases left in between. The germline V gene encodes CDR1 MNHEY and CDR2 SVGAGI. The chain's CDR3 is CASSSGGYDYGYTF. CDR3 bases: TGTGCCAGCAGTTCCGGGGGTTATGACTATGGCTACACCTTC.

This chain joins TRBV5-1 and TRBJ1-2; D not resolved. CDR1 SGHRS and CDR2 YFSETQ come from the germline V gene. CDR3 size: 14 residues. V was pared by 4 bases and J by 4 bases, with 14 bases between. As DNA, the CDR3 is TGCGCCAGCAGCCCCGCAGTAGAGGGCTATGGCTACACCTTC. This gives the protein CASSPAVEGYGYTF.

The chain links TRBV4-1 to TRBJ2-2, with TRBD2 identical over 9 bases. The V and J ends lost 0 bases and 6 bases, in that order; junction bases with no gene match: 2. The CDR3 is 15 residues long. Per germline, CDR1 MGHRA and CDR2 YSYEKL. This CDR3 is CASSQEGTSPGELFF. Written as DNA, the CDR3 is TGCGCCAGCAGCCAAGAAGGGACTAGCCCCGGGGAGCTGTTTTTT.

J is TRBJ1-4 and V is TRBV27; the match to TRBD1 covers 9 bases. The germline V gene has CDR1 MNHEY and CDR2 SMNVEV (reference sequence). This CDR3 has 15 amino acids. The V gene end was trimmed by 5 bases and the J gene end by 3 bases; junction bases not matched to a gene: 4. The CDR3 here is CASSGQGTANEKLFF. The CDR3 nucleotides read TGTGCCAGCAGTGGACAGGGGACTGCTAATGAAAAACTGTTTTTT. The full variable domain, in which reference TRBV27 and TRBJ1-4 provide the parts outside the CDR3, is EAQVTQNPRYLITVTGKKLTVTCSQNMNHEYMSWYRQDPGLGLRQIYYSMNVEVTDKGDVPEGYKVSRKEKRNFPLILESPSPNQTSLYFCASSGQGTANEKLFFGSGTQLSVL.

The rearrangement uses TRBV7-8 and TRBJ1-2; TRBD1 matches at 7 bases. J was trimmed by 7 bases and V by 2 bases; bases with no gene match: 4. This CDR3 contains 13 residues. Germline CDR1 is SGHVS and CDR2 is FQNEAQ. The CDR3 sequence is CASSLTGASGYTF. In DNA, the CDR3 is TGTGCCAGCAGCTTAACAGGGGCGAGTGGCTACACCTTC.

The CDR3 coding sequence is TGCAGCGTCCTCATCCCATCAGGGTTTGGAAACACCATATATTTT. Residues: CSVLIPSGFGNTIYF. The chain combines TRBV29-1 with TRBJ1-3; possibly TRBD1 for D (5 bases). Germline CDR1 and CDR2: SQVTM and ANQGSEA. The length of the CDR3 is 15 residues. V was clipped by 6 bases and J by 3 bases, with 18 bases between them. Full variable domain (outside the CDR3, taken from reference TRBV29-1 and TRBJ1-3): SAVISQKPSRDICQRGTSLTIQCQVDSQVTMMFWYRQQPGQSLTLIATANQGSEATYESGFVIDKFPISRPNLTFSTLTVSNMSPEDSSIYLCSVLIPSGFGNTIYFGEGSWLTVV.

This clone was seen only a few times. This sequence joins TRBV18 and TRBJ2-5; D is unresolved. This CDR3 comprises 13 residues. CDR1 is KGHSH and CDR2 is LQKENI in the germline V gene. V was cut by 6 bases and J by 6 bases, with 14 bases left in between. The CDR3 loop is CASSPQVGKTQYF. The CDR3 bases are TGTGCCAGCTCTCCCCAGGTAGGGAAGACCCAGTACTTC. Full variable domain (missing parts from reference TRBV18 and TRBJ2-5): NAGVMQNPRHLVRRRGQEARLRCSPMKGHSHVYWYRQLPEEGLKFMVYLQKENIIDESGMPKERFSAEFPKEGPSILRIQQVVRGDSAAYFCASSPQVGKTQYFGPGTRLLVL.

The chain couples TRBV4-3 to TRBJ1-6; a weak D match, TRBD1 (5 bases). The CDR3 contains 16 residues. V was pared by 0 bases and J by 0 bases, with 6 bases between. Germline V gene data show CDR1 as LGHNA and CDR2 as YSLEER. CDR3 nucleotide sequence: TGCGCCAGCAGCCAAGATCAGGGCTCCTATAATTCACCCCTCCACTTT. This sequence encodes CASSQDQGSYNSPLHF.

This clone showed up just once. The chain uses TRBV6-5 and TRBJ1-3, with TRBD1 identical over 9 bases. The CDR3 spans 16 residues. The V segment lost 2 bases and the J segment 4 bases; nucleotides outside the gene matches: 6. The germline gives CDR1 MNHEY, CDR2 SVGAGI. CDR3 DNA: TGTGCCAGCAGTTACCCACAGGGGGCTAAGGGAAACACCATATATTTT. Translation gives CASSYPQGAKGNTIYF.

This chain links TRBV5-4 with TRBJ2-3, with 7 positions matching TRBD1. Germline loops: CDR1 SGHNT, CDR2 YYREEE (reference sequence). This CDR3 has 14 amino acids. The J segment lost 2 bases and the V segment lost 4 bases, leaving 4 bases of the junction unmatched. The CDR3 DNA follows: TGTGCCAGCAGCAAGGGACAGAACACAGATACGCAGTATTTT. Its protein product is CASSKGQNTDTQYF. The variable domain in full, with the rest retrieved from reference TRBV5-4 and TRBJ2-3, is ETGVTQSPTHLIKTRGQQVTLRCSSQSGHNTVSWYQQALGQGPQFIFQYYREEENGRGNFPPRFSGLQFPNYSSELNVNALELDDSALYLCASSKGQNTDTQYFGPGTRLTVL.

This rearrangement joins TRBV27 to TRBJ1-1, with no clear D. CDR1 and CDR2 (germline): MNHEY, SMNVEV (reference sequence). V was clipped by 3 bases and J by 1 base, with 9 bases between them. This CDR3 comprises 14 residues. The CDR3 coding sequence is TGTGCCAGCAGTTTCGGGCGAGGGAACACTGAAGCTTTCTTT. Its translation: CASSFGRGNTEAFF.

This sequence joins TRBV7-9 and TRBJ1-5, with 7 bases matching TRBD1. V lost 7 bases to trimming and J lost 4 bases; unmatched junction nucleotides: 7. Germline CDR1 reads SEHNR; CDR2 reads FQNEAQ (reference sequence). The CDR3 sequence is 14 residues long. CDR3 protein: CASKLDRINQPQHF. CDR3 coding DNA: TGTGCCAGCAAGTTGGACAGGATTAATCAGCCCCAGCATTTT.